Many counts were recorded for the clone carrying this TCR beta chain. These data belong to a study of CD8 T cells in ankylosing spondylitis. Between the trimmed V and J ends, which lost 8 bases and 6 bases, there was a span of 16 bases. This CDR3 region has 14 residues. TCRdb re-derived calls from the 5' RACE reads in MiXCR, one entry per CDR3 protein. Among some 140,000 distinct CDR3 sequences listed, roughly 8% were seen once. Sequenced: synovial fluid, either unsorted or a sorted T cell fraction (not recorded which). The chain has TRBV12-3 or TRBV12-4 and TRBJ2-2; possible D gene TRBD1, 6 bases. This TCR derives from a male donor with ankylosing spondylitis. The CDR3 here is CASGPQGVPGELFF. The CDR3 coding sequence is TGTGCCAGCGGCCCACAGGGAGTCCCCGGGGAGCTGTTTTTT.